A selection of T cell receptor beta chains follows, all from one sample in a study of cytomegalovirus exposure and HLA in healthy donors. Using immunoSEQ multiplex PCR, the repertoire was profiled, and TCRdb retains in-frame clones only, with some absent. The table includes around 170,000 clones, 78% detected once. The specimen was PBMCs. Receptors originate from a woman aged 40 to 50 in good health and CMV-seropositive. CDR3s leave out the opening cysteine and the closing phenylalanine or tryptophan.

v_gene	j_gene	CDR3aa
TRBV6-5	TRBJ1-6	ASSYRGSNSPLH
TRBV6-6	TRBJ2-4	ASIRGGENIQY
TRBV2	TRBJ2-3	ASSVLAGGTDTQY
TRBV30	TRBJ1-2	AWSAGAVSGYT
TRBV6-5	TRBJ1-1	ASSPGGVNTEAF
TRBV7-2	TRBJ2-7	ASSLGTGLHEQY
TRBV5-1	TRBJ2-1	ASSPEPGQYNEQF
TRBV6-5	TRBJ2-7	ASSHTSGPYEQY
TRBV7-2	TRBJ1-1	ASRTAVGTEAF
TRBV11-2	TRBJ2-7	ASSLGTWGQGTFYEQY
TRBV5-4	TRBJ2-3	ASSLLAGTDTQY